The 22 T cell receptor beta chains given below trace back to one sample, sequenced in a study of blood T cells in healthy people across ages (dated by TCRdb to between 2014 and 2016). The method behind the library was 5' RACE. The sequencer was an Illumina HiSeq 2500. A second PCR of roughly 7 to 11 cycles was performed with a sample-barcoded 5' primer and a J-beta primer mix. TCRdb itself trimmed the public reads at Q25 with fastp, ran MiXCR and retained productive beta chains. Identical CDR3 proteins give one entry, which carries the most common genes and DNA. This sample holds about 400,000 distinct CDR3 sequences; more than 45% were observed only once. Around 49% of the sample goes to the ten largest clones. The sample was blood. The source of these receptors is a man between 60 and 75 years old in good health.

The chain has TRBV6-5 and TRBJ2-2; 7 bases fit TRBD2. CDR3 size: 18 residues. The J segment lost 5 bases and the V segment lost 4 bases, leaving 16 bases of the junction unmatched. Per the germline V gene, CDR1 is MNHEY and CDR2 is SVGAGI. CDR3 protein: CASSSSPPGLLGTGELFF. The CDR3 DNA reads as TGTGCCAGCAGTTCTTCCCCACCGGGACTACTGGGAACCGGGGAGCTGTTTTTT.

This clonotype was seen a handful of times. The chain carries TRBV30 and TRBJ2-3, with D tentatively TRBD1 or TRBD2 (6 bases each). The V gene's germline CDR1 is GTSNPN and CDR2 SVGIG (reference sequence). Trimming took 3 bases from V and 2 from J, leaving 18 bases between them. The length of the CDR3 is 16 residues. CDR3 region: CAWRPPGAGHTDTQYF. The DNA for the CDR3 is TGTGCCTGGAGGCCCCCAGGGGCGGGACACACAGATACGCAGTATTTT.

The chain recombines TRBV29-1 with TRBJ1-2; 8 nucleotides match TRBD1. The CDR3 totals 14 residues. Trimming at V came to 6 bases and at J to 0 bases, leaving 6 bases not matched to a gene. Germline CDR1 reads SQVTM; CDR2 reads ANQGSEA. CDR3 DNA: TGCAGCGTGGGGGACAGGTCCTCTAACTATGGCTACACCTTC. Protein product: CSVGDRSSNYGYTF.

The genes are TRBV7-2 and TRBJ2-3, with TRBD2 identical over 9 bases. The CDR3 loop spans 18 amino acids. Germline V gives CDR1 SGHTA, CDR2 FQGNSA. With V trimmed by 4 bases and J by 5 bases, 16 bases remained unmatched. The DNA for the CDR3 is TGTGCCAGCAGCTCTCCCCGGCTAAGCGGGGGGCGAGAAGATACGCAGTATTTT. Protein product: CASSSPRLSGGREDTQYF.

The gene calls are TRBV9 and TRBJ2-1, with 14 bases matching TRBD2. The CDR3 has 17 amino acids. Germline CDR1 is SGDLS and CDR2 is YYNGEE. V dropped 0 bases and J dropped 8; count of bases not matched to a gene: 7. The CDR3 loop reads CASSVGLTSGRGHEQFF. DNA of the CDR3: TGTGCCAGCAGCGTAGGACTGACTAGCGGGAGGGGCCATGAGCAGTTCTTC.

Here the CDR3 reads CASSLFGTGGYTF. In DNA, the CDR3 is TGCGCCAGCAGCTTATTTGGGACCGGTGGCTACACCTTC. The chain carries TRBV5-1 and TRBJ1-2; possible D gene TRBD1, 5 bases. Trimming pared 2 bases from V and 7 bases from J, leaving 12 bases between. CDR3 length equals 13 residues. CDR1 is SGHRS and CDR2 is YFSETQ in the germline V gene.

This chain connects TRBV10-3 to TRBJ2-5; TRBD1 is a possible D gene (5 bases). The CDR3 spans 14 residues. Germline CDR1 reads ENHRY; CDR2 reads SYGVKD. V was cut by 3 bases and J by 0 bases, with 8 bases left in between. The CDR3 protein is CAISELRDQETQYF. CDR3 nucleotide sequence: TGTGCCATCAGTGAACTCAGGGACCAAGAGACCCAGTACTTC.

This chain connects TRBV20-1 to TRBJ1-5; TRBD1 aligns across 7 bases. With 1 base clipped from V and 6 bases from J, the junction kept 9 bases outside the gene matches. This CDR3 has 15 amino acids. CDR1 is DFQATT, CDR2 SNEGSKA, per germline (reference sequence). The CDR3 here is CSARATTGTRQPQHF. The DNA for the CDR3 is TGCAGTGCTAGAGCCACGACAGGGACACGTCAGCCCCAGCATTTT.

In DNA form, the CDR3 reads TGCAGTGTCCCGGGGGCTTACGAGCAGTACTTC. Translation gives CSVPGAYEQYF. The chain is built from TRBV20-1 and TRBJ2-7; TRBD1 or TRBD2 may be the D gene (6 bases each). CDR1 is DFQATT and CDR2 is SNEGSKA in the germline V gene (reference sequence). The CDR3 consists of 11 residues. Deletions cut 7 bases from V and 4 bases from J, with 11 bases between.

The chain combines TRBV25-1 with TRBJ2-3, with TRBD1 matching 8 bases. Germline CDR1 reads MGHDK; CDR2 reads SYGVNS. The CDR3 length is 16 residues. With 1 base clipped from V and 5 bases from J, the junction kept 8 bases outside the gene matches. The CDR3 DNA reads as TGTGCCAGCAGTGAATCTGGCAGGGGGCGAATAGATACGCAGTATTTT. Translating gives CASSESGRGRIDTQYF.

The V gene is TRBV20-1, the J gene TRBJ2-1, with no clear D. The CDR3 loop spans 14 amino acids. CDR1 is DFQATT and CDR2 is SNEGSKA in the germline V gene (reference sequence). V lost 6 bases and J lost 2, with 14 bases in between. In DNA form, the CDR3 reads TGCAGTGCCTCGCGGACCACTACCTACAATGAGCAGTTCTTC. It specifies CSASRTTTYNEQFF.

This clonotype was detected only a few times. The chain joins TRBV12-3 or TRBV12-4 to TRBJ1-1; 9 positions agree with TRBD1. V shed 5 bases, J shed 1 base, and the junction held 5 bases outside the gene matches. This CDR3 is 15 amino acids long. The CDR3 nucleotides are TGTGCCAGCAGTCCATGGGACAGGGCGAACACTGAAGCTTTCTTT. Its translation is CASSPWDRANTEAFF.

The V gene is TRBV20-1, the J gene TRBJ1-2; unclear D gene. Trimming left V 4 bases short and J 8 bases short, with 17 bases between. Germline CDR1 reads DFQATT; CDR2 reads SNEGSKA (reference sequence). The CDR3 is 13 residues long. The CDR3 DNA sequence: TGCAGTGCTACGCCTCGGGCGGGCGGCGGCTACACCTTC. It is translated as CSATPRAGGGYTF.

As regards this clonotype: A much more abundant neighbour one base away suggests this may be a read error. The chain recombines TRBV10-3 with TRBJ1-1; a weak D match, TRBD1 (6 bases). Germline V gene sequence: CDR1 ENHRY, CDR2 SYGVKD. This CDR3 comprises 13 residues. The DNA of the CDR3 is TGTGTCATCAGGGAGACAGGACTTACTGAAGCTTTCTTT. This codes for CVIRETGLTEAFF.

Here the CDR3 DNA reads TGTGCCAGCAGTTACTCGATTCTTGACAATGAGCAGTTCTTC. Translating gives CASSYSILDNEQFF. V gene TRBV6-5 combines with J gene TRBJ2-1; D not resolved. The V gene's germline CDR1 is MNHEY and CDR2 SVGAGI. The V end was cut by 0 bases, the J end by 5 bases, with 8 bases between. The CDR3 totals 14 residues.

Here the CDR3 reads CASSLASGTGGTQYF. In nucleotides, the CDR3 is TGTGCCAGCAGCTTAGCGTCTGGTACAGGGGGGACCCAGTACTTC. The V gene is TRBV7-9, the J gene TRBJ2-5, with TRBD1 identical over 8 bases. CDR1 SEHNR and CDR2 FQNEAQ come from the germline V gene (reference sequence). V trimming: 0 bases; J trimming: 7 bases; junction bases outside the gene matches: 7. This CDR3 is built from 15 residues.

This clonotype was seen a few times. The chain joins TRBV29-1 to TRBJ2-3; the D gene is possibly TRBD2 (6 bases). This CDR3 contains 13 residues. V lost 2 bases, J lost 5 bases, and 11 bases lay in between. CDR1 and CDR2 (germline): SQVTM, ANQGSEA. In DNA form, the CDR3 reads TGCAGCGTTGAAACTCAGGGAGGAGATACGCAGTATTTT. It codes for CSVETQGGDTQYF.

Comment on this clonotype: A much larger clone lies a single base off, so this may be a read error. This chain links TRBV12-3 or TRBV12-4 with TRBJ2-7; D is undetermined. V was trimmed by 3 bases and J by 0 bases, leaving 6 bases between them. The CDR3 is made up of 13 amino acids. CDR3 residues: CASSLVRSYEQYF. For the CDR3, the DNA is TGTGCCAGCAGTTTGGTCCGCTCCTACGAGCAGTACTTC.

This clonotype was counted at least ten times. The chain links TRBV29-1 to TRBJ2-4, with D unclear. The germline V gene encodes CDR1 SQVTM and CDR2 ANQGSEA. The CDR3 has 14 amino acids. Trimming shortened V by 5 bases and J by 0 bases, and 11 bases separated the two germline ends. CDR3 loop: CSVREALAKNIQYF. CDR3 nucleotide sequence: TGCAGCGTTCGTGAAGCACTAGCCAAAAACATTCAGTACTTC.

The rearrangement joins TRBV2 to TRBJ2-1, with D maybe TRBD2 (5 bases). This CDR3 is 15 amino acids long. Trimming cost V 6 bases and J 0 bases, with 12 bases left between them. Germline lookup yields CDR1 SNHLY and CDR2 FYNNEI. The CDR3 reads CASSAGARSYNEQFF. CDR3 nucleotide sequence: TGTGCCAGCAGCGCGGGCGCCCGCTCCTACAATGAGCAGTTCTTC.

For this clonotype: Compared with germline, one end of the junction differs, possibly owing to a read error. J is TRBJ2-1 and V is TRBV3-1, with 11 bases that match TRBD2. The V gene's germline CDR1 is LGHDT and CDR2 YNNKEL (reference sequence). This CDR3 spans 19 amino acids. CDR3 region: CASSQVALAGVPSYDEQFF. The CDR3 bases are TGTGCCAGCAGCCAAGTCGCACTAGCGGGAGTCCCCTCCTACGATGAGCAGTTCTTC.

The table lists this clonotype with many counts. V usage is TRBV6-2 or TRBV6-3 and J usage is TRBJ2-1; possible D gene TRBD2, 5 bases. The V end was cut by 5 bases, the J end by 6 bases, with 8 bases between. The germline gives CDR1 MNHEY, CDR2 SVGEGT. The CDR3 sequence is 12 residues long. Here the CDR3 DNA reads TGTGCCAGCAGTCAACTAGTCAATGAGCAGTTCTTC. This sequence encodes CASSQLVNEQFF.